The entry that follows covers one TCR beta chain sequence. Its antigen is still unknown. The data stem from a study of cytomegalovirus exposure and HLA in healthy donors. Study conclusions and caveats: Reported findings show TCR beta sequences accurately forecast HLA-A and HLA-B alleles in most subjects. There were some V segments, including TRBV6-2 and TRBV6-3, excluded as indistinguishable. While the bulk of TCR sequences proved rare, some public TCRs turned up in many donors.

In germline, CDR1 is SGHRS, CDR2 YFSETQ. The CDR3 runs 16 residues. The V and J ends lost 0 bases and 6 bases, in that order; junction bases with no gene match: 7. The PCR ran on 60 Vbeta and 13 Jbeta primers. How the authors handled the data: A later analysis counted around 80 million unique TCR beta chains, around 11 million shared. TCRdb's copy holds only in-frame clones and misses some; the assay was immunoSEQ multiplex PCR. Clonal size and the V and J genes are those of that table, whereas D and trimming came from the DNA. The data show about 120,000 clones, around 77% seen once. Material: PBMCs. The J gene is TRBJ2-2, the V gene TRBV5-1; 8 bases align to TRBD2. The receptor comes from a human donor in good health. The CDR3 DNA is TGCGCCAGCAGCTTGGCCTACGGGCGGGAGGCCGGGGAGCTGTTTTTT. This sequence encodes CASSLAYGREAGELFF.